This T cell receptor beta chain was recovered during a study of blood T cell repertoires in COVID-19. Looking at the study overall: The United States, Italy and Spain supplied acute and convalescent COVID-19 samples. From T cells, B-cell-depleted T cells, or PBMCs came the material, which was cDNA or gDNA.

The germline V gene encodes CDR1 SQVTM and CDR2 ANQGSEA. V lost 6 bases and J lost 0, with 5 bases in between. This CDR3 is 11 amino acids long. Using immunoSEQ multiplex PCR, the repertoire was profiled, and TCRdb retains in-frame clones only, with some absent. Of over 60,000 clones listed, around 86% are singletons. Sequencing used peripheral blood. The clonotype originates from a man aged 70 or older with active or convalescent COVID-19. This sequence joins TRBV29-1 and TRBJ1-1; the D is unclear. The CDR3 loop is CSVLMNTEAFF. CDR3 coding DNA: TGCAGCGTATTAATGAACACTGAAGCTTTCTTT.